A single sample is the source of the 19 T cell receptor beta chains below, sequenced in a study of T cell responses to AZD1222 COVID-19 vaccine. Sequencing used immunoSEQ multiplex PCR; TCRdb keeps in-frame clones, though not all of them. The sample lists more than 85,000 clones; roughly 92% were seen once. Specimen: peripheral blood, collected 28 days after the second AZD1222 dose. These receptors were taken from an adult who received the AZD1222 COVID-19 vaccine.

The chain has TRBV10-3 and TRBJ2-6; the D gene is possibly TRBD1 (6 bases). This CDR3 contains 18 residues. V lost 0 bases, J lost 3 bases, and 15 bases lay in between. From germline, CDR1 is ENHRY and CDR2 SYGVKD. The CDR3 coding sequence is TGTGCCATCAGTGAGTCTTCCGGCAGGGGCGGTGGGGCCAACGTCCTGACTTTC. Protein sequence: CAISESSGRGGGANVLTF.

The CDR3 sequence: CASSLGQADTQYF. The CDR3 DNA is TGCGCCAGCAGCTTGGGACAGGCAGATACGCAGTATTTT. The chain has TRBV5-1 and TRBJ2-3; possible D gene TRBD1, 6 bases. Germline CDR1 and CDR2: SGHRS and YFSETQ. The CDR3 is made up of 13 amino acids. The germline V and J ends were trimmed by 0 bases and 4 bases, with 6 bases remaining between them.

J is TRBJ1-4 and V is TRBV20-1; D unresolved. The CDR3 loop spans 14 amino acids. V lost 3 bases and J lost 6, with 14 bases in between. Germline CDR1 is DFQATT and CDR2 is SNEGSKA (reference sequence). For the CDR3, the DNA is TGCAGTGCTAGTGATGCCCAGCCCGATGAAAAACTGTTTTTT. Translated: CSASDAQPDEKLFF.

The chain has TRBV7-9 and TRBJ1-4; 8 bases line up with TRBD1. The CDR3 extends over 15 amino acids. Germline V gene data show CDR1 as SEHNR and CDR2 as FQNEAQ (reference sequence). V shed 1 base, J shed 7 bases, and the junction held 5 bases outside the gene matches. The CDR3 DNA reads TGTGCCAGCAGCTTAGGTTGGACAGGGTCTGAAAAACTGTTTTTT. The encoded protein is CASSLGWTGSEKLFF.

Written as DNA, the CDR3 is TGTGCCAGCAGCCCCGCCGACGGCTCCTACAATGAGCAGTTCTTC. Residues: CASSPADGSYNEQFF. This chain connects TRBV9 to TRBJ2-1; D gene unclear. Trimming removed 4 bases at V and 0 bases at J, with 11 bases between. This CDR3 has 15 amino acids. Germline loops: CDR1 SGDLS, CDR2 YYNGEE. Drawing the rest from reference TRBV9 and TRBJ2-1, the complete variable domain is DSGVTQTPKHLITATGQRVTLRCSPRSGDLSVYWYQQSLDQGLQFLIQYYNGEERAKGNILERFSAQQFPDLHSELNLSSLELGDSALYFCASSPADGSYNEQFFGPGTRLTVL.

This clone has just one count. This sequence joins TRBV5-4 and TRBJ2-7; 8 positions agree with TRBD1. The ends lost 1 base at V and 9 bases at J; junction bases unmatched: 3. The CDR3 totals 12 residues. Germline values: CDR1 SGHNT, CDR2 YYREEE (reference sequence). The CDR3 DNA sequence: TGTGCCAGCAGCTTGCCAGGGGGCATGCAGTACTTC. It translates to CASSLPGGMQYF.

The chain recombines TRBV3-1 (or the pseudogene TRBV3-2) with TRBJ1-1; perhaps TRBD1 as D (6 bases). CDR1 is LGHDT, CDR2 YNNKEL, per germline (reference sequence). V was trimmed by 4 bases and J by 0 bases, leaving 15 bases between them. The length of the CDR3 is 16 residues. The CDR3 nucleotides are TGTGCCAGCAGCCCGCACGCGACAGGACTGAACACTGAAGCTTTCTTT. This sequence encodes CASSPHATGLNTEAFF.

The rearrangement joins TRBV9 to TRBJ1-2, with D perhaps matching TRBD1 (6 bases). V lost 3 bases and J 4 bases, leaving 22 bases between the germline ends. From germline, CDR1 is SGDLS and CDR2 YYNGEE. This CDR3 region has 17 residues. CDR3 DNA sequence: TGTGCCAGCAGCGGGGGGACAAGAGGTCCCCATATCTATGGCTACACCTTC. It translates to CASSGGTRGPHIYGYTF.

This chain joins TRBV19 and TRBJ2-7, with D possibly being TRBD1 or TRBD2 (5 bases each). Trimming took 6 bases from V and 0 from J, leaving 9 bases between them. Germline CDR1 LNHDA, CDR2 SQIVND (reference sequence). The CDR3 totals 13 residues. The CDR3 here is CASRPRGSYEQYF. The CDR3 DNA reads TGTGCCAGTAGACCGAGGGGCTCCTACGAGCAGTACTTC.

The chain employs TRBV4-3 and TRBJ2-1, with D perhaps TRBD1 (6 bases). The ends were cut back, 0 bases at V and 7 bases at J, with 16 bases in the middle. The CDR3 consists of 16 residues. Germline assignment: CDR1 LGHNA and CDR2 YSLEER. In DNA form, the CDR3 reads TGCGCCAGCAGCCAAGATTCGGCAGGGGTTAGGAATGAGCAGTTCTTC. Encoded protein: CASSQDSAGVRNEQFF.

This CDR3 is CASSTRQGEIEAFF. CDR3 DNA sequence: TGTGCCAGCAGCACTAGACAGGGGGAGATAGAGGCTTTCTTT. V usage is TRBV7-9 and J usage is TRBJ1-1; TRBD1 matches at 9 bases. V was pared by 5 bases and J by 11 bases, with 12 bases of the junction left unmatched. Looked up from germline, CDR1 is SEHNR and CDR2 is FQNEAQ (reference sequence). The length of the CDR3 is 14 residues.

This chain connects TRBV14 to TRBJ2-7; tentatively, D is TRBD1 or TRBD2 (5 bases each). This CDR3 is 12 amino acids long. Trimming pared 1 base from V and 4 bases from J, leaving 5 bases between. Per the germline V gene, CDR1 is SGHDN and CDR2 is FVKESK. This CDR3 reads CASSQGGYEQYF. As DNA, the CDR3 is TGTGCCAGCAGCCAAGGGGGGTACGAGCAGTACTTC.

The rearrangement joins TRBV13 to TRBJ1-2; D gene ambiguous. This CDR3 has 14 residues. The germline V and J ends were trimmed by 3 bases and 4 bases, with 12 bases remaining between them. Germline V gene data show CDR1 as PRHDT and CDR2 as FYEKMQ (reference sequence). The CDR3 protein is CASSFLGPSYGYTF. As DNA, the CDR3 is TGTGCCAGCAGCTTTCTAGGACCATCCTATGGCTACACCTTC.

V usage is TRBV19 and J usage is TRBJ1-6; unclear D gene. The CDR3 totals 15 residues. Germline V gives CDR1 LNHDA, CDR2 SQIVND (reference sequence). Trimming took 3 bases from V and 9 from J, leaving 15 bases between them. The DNA of the CDR3 is TGTGCCAGTAGTATTTCCCTTACTTGGGGTTCACCCCTCCACTTT. Its translation is CASSISLTWGSPLHF.

The chain carries TRBV13 and TRBJ2-5; TRBD2 agrees at 15 bases. CDR1 PRHDT and CDR2 FYEKMQ come from the germline V gene (reference sequence). V trimming: 4 bases; J trimming: 5 bases; junction bases outside the gene matches: 2. The CDR3 spans 15 residues. The CDR3 protein is CASSWTSGGAETQYF. In nucleotides, the CDR3 is TGTGCCAGCAGCTGGACTAGCGGGGGGGCTGAGACCCAGTACTTC.

V is TRBV7-9 and J is TRBJ2-7; TRBD1 agrees at 8 bases. The CDR3 extends over 14 amino acids. Germline lookup yields CDR1 SEHNR and CDR2 FQNEAQ (reference sequence). Trimming took 1 base from V and 7 from J; bases not matched to a gene: 6. The CDR3 region has the DNA TGTGCCAGCAGCTTAGGGCAGGGGGCGAGTGAGCAGTACTTC. Its translation: CASSLGQGASEQYF.

The chain couples TRBV4-3 to TRBJ1-6, with 8 bases matching TRBD1. This CDR3 is built from 15 residues. After removal of 2 bases from V and 9 bases from J, the junction contained 6 bases not matched to a gene. Germline V lookup: CDR1 LGHNA, CDR2 YSLEER. CDR3 sequence (DNA): TGCGCCAGCAGCCAAACGGGACAGGTCCGTTCACCCCTCCACTTT. Translation: CASSQTGQVRSPLHF.

The chain carries TRBV5-1 and TRBJ2-3; unclear D gene. Germline V gives CDR1 SGHRS, CDR2 YFSETQ. The V and J ends lost 0 bases and 1 base respectively, with 6 bases between them. The length of the CDR3 is 14 residues. The CDR3 sequence is CASSLGLGTDTQYF. The CDR3 DNA reads TGCGCCAGCAGCTTGGGTCTAGGCACAGATACGCAGTATTTT.

The J gene is TRBJ1-1, the V gene TRBV7-8; D gene uncertain. Germline V lookup: CDR1 SGHVS, CDR2 FQNEAQ. The CDR3 covers 14 residues. Trimming removed 5 bases from V and 0 bases from J, with 10 bases in between. Here the CDR3 DNA reads TGTGCCAGCAGCGCAGGCCCCATGAACACTGAAGCTTTCTTT. This codes for CASSAGPMNTEAFF. Together with reference TRBV7-8 and TRBJ1-1, the CDR3 gives the full variable domain: GAGVSQSPRYKVAKRGQDVALRCDPISGHVSLFWYQQALGQGPEFLTYFQNEAQLDKSGLPSDRFFAERPEGSVSTLKIQRTQQEDSAVYLCASSAGPMNTEAFFGQGTRLTVV.